These 19 T cell receptor beta chains originate from one sample sequenced in a study of early T cells in non-severe SARS-CoV-2 infection (dated by TCRdb to about 2021). Library creation used 5' RACE. The run used a NextSeq 500. TCRdb cleaned the public reads at Q25 with fastp, built clones with MiXCR and kept in-frame beta chains. Identical CDR3 proteins give one entry, which carries the most common genes and DNA. This sample gives 20,000 to 30,000 distinct CDR3 sequences in total; more than 3.5% of them show up just once. Of the sample, 6.2% falls within the top ten clones. Sequencing input: whole blood. Source of these receptors: an adult who was a healthcare worker with PCR-confirmed SARS-CoV-2 infection or an uninfected control (not recorded which).

This clonotype was observed at least ten times. The chain uses TRBV28 and TRBJ2-1; D not certain. Germline CDR1 and CDR2: MDHEN and SYDVKM. V lost 3 bases and J 0 bases, leaving 12 bases between the germline ends. The CDR3 has 16 amino acids. CDR3 sequence: CASSLIGSSSYNEQFF. DNA for the CDR3: TGTGCCAGCAGTTTGATAGGGTCGAGCTCCTACAATGAGCAGTTCTTC. The complete variable domain, with remaining parts taken from reference TRBV28 and TRBJ2-1, reads DVKVTQSSRYLVKRTGEKVFLECVQDMDHENMFWYRQDPGLGLRLIYFSYDVKMKEKGDIPEGYSVSREKKERFSLILESASTNQTSMYLCASSLIGSSSYNEQFFGPGTRLTVL.

This clonotype was picked up many times. The chain recombines TRBV5-6 with TRBJ1-1, with D tentatively TRBD1 (6 bases). The V end was cut by 3 bases, the J end by 4 bases, with 10 bases between. CDR3 size: 13 residues. CDR1 and CDR2 from the germline V gene are SGHDT and YYEEEE. The CDR3 sequence is CASSSGVGTEAFF. The CDR3 DNA reads as TGTGCCAGCAGCTCAGGGGTAGGCACTGAAGCTTTCTTT.

At least ten counts were recorded for this clonotype. V is TRBV5-8 and J is TRBJ2-5; 10 nucleotides agree with TRBD2. The CDR3 is 16 amino acids. V shed 0 bases, J shed 5 bases, and the junction held 7 bases outside the gene matches. Looked up from germline, CDR1 is SGHTS and CDR2 is YDEGEE. DNA of the CDR3: TGTGCCAGCAGCTTGGATTTAGCGGGAGGCGGGGAGACCCAGTACTTC. Amino acids: CASSLDLAGGGETQYF.

At least ten counts were recorded for this clonotype. The gene calls are TRBV12-3 or TRBV12-4 and TRBJ2-1; 13 nucleotides match TRBD2. With 6 bases clipped from V and 15 bases from J, the junction kept 11 bases outside the gene matches. This CDR3 comprises 14 residues. CDR3 in DNA: TGTGCCAGCAGCCTTTCAAACAGACTAGCGGGAGGGTTCTTC. Translated: CASSLSNRLAGGFF.

This clonotype has a count of ten or more. J is TRBJ2-5 and V is TRBV19, with 7 bases aligning to TRBD2. Germline V gene sequence: CDR1 LNHDA, CDR2 SQIVND (reference sequence). The length of the CDR3 is 18 residues. Germline trimming cut 4 bases from V and 4 bases from J; bases unmatched to any gene: 18. The CDR3 is CASSTSDWIAGSGETQYF. The CDR3 DNA sequence: TGTGCCAGTAGTACGTCCGACTGGATAGCGGGTAGCGGAGAGACCCAGTACTTC.

The CDR3 reads CASSYSSGGLWTQPQHF. The DNA for the CDR3 is TGTGCCAGCAGTTACTCGAGCGGGGGTCTCTGGACCCAGCCCCAGCATTTT. The chain carries TRBV6-6 and TRBJ1-5, with D tentatively TRBD1 (5 bases). Germline V CDR1 and CDR2: MNHNY, SVGAGI (reference sequence). The germline V and J ends were trimmed by 0 bases and 7 bases, with 19 bases remaining between them. The CDR3 is 17 amino acids.

This clonotype came up many times. V gene TRBV5-1 combines with J gene TRBJ2-7; 14 bases match TRBD2. This CDR3 is built from 16 residues. V shed 4 bases and J 7 bases; nucleotides not matched to a gene: 10. CDR1 and CDR2 from the germline V gene are SGHRS and YFSETQ. The CDR3 loop reads CASSPGLAGAPGEQYF. The DNA for the CDR3 is TGCGCCAGCAGCCCGGGACTAGCGGGAGCGCCGGGGGAGCAGTACTTC. The full variable domain, its missing parts supplied by reference TRBV5-1 and TRBJ2-7, is KAGVTQTPRYLIKTRGQQVTLSCSPISGHRSVSWYQQTPGQGLQFLFEYFSETQRNKGNFPGRFSGRQFSNSRSEMNVSTLELGDSALYLCASSPGLAGAPGEQYFGPGTRLTVT.

J is TRBJ2-1 and V is TRBV7-9; 9 bases are shared with TRBD2. The V and J ends lost 3 bases and 8 bases, in that order; junction bases with no gene match: 5. CDR3 length: 14 amino acids. Germline loops: CDR1 SEHNR, CDR2 FQNEAQ (reference sequence). The CDR3 DNA sequence: TGTGCCAGCAGCTTTGGCGGGGGGGCCGATGAGCAGTTCTTC. It specifies CASSFGGGADEQFF.

This sequence joins TRBV29-1 and TRBJ2-3; 9 bases are a match to TRBD1. J lost 3 bases, V lost 4 bases, and 5 bases had no gene match. There are 14 residues in the CDR3. Germline assignment: CDR1 SQVTM and CDR2 ANQGSEA. The CDR3 bases are TGCAGCGTTGCACAGGGGGCGCCGACAGATACGCAGTATTTT. Amino acids: CSVAQGAPTDTQYF.

This clonotype turned up a few times. The V call is TRBV30, the J call TRBJ2-3, with 11 bases aligning to TRBD1. The CDR3 has 16 amino acids. Germline values: CDR1 GTSNPN, CDR2 SVGIG (reference sequence). With 0 bases clipped from V and 6 bases from J, the junction kept 8 bases outside the gene matches. CDR3 region: CAWSVLRTGGGDTQYF. CDR3 DNA: TGTGCCTGGAGTGTACTCCGGACAGGGGGCGGCGATACGCAGTATTTT.

The V and J genes are TRBV5-1 and TRBJ2-7; 7 positions agree with TRBD1. The CDR3 is 13 residues long. Germline CDR1 is SGHRS and CDR2 is YFSETQ. Trimming removed 4 bases from V and 6 bases from J; junction bases left unmatched: 7. The CDR3 reads CASSVGTEGEQYF. CDR3 DNA sequence: TGCGCCAGCAGCGTGGGGACAGAAGGCGAGCAGTACTTC.

A few counts support this clonotype. V usage is TRBV27 and J usage is TRBJ2-2; TRBD1 is a possible D gene (5 bases). Germline loops: CDR1 MNHEY, CDR2 SMNVEV (reference sequence). The germline V and J ends were trimmed by 2 bases and 2 bases, with 12 bases remaining between them. The CDR3 consists of 16 residues. The CDR3 here is CASSLRRTSNTGELFF. The CDR3 DNA reads as TGTGCCAGCAGTTTACGGCGGACATCTAACACCGGGGAGCTGTTTTTT.

This clonotype was picked up many times. The chain links TRBV13 to TRBJ2-7, with D hard to call. The V gene's germline CDR1 is PRHDT and CDR2 FYEKMQ (reference sequence). This CDR3 is built from 14 residues. Trimming left V 4 bases short and J 7 bases short, with 17 bases between. CDR3 DNA sequence: TGTGCCAGCAGCTCTCCCTTCGGGCCCGGGGAGCAGTACTTC. Translating gives CASSSPFGPGEQYF.

This clonotype was seen many times. The chain employs TRBV19 and TRBJ2-4; D not certain. Germline lookup yields CDR1 LNHDA and CDR2 SQIVND (reference sequence). V dropped 4 bases and J dropped 8 bases, with 9 bases sitting between them. This CDR3 is 12 amino acids long. The CDR3 DNA reads as TGTGCCAGTAGTACACGAGAGGACATTCAGTACTTC. Its protein product is CASSTREDIQYF.

This clonotype was counted many times. V is TRBV7-2 and J is TRBJ1-1, with no clear D. CDR3 size: 14 residues. V was clipped by 3 bases and J by 1 base, with 9 bases between them. Germline lookup yields CDR1 SGHTA and CDR2 FQGNSA. In nucleotides, the CDR3 is TGTGCCAGCAGCTTTAGGACGGGGAACACTGAAGCTTTCTTT. Translating it yields CASSFRTGNTEAFF.

In its sample, this clonotype was seen many times. The V gene is TRBV27, the J gene TRBJ2-2, with 11 bases identical to TRBD1. V was pared by 3 bases and J by 3 bases, with 9 bases of the junction left unmatched. From germline, CDR1 is MNHEY and CDR2 SMNVEV (reference sequence). There are 18 residues in the CDR3. The CDR3, as DNA: TGTGCCAGCAGTTTGGATAGGACAGGGGGCAGGGACACCGGGGAGCTGTTTTTT. As protein: CASSLDRTGGRDTGELFF.

This clonotype was counted ten times or more. This chain uses TRBV6-2 or TRBV6-3 with TRBJ2-7; TRBD1 might be the D (6 bases). Germline loops: CDR1 MNHEY, CDR2 SVGEGT. CDR3 length: 12 amino acids. V was cut by 4 bases and J by 3 bases, with 7 bases left in between. Here the CDR3 DNA reads TGTGCCAGCAGTTCGGACAGCTACGAGCAGTACTTC. Amino acid sequence: CASSSDSYEQYF.

This clonotype was found many times. V gene TRBV29-1 combines with J gene TRBJ2-3; unclear D gene. The V end lost 4 bases, the J end lost 6 bases, and 11 bases lay between the germline ends. Germline lookup yields CDR1 SQVTM and CDR2 ANQGSEA. The CDR3 runs to 12 residues. CDR3 in amino acids: CSVVAGADTQYF. CDR3 nucleotides: TGCAGCGTTGTAGCCGGAGCGGATACGCAGTATTTT.

The chain couples TRBV4-3 to TRBJ2-7, with TRBD2 identical over 9 bases. Germline V gene lookup returns CDR1 LGHNA and CDR2 YSLEER. The CDR3 consists of 14 residues. The J segment lost 6 bases and the V segment lost 4 bases, leaving 7 bases of the junction unmatched. CDR3 protein: CASSLAETSGEQYF. The CDR3 nucleotides are TGCGCCAGCAGCCTTGCCGAGACTAGCGGCGAGCAGTACTTC.